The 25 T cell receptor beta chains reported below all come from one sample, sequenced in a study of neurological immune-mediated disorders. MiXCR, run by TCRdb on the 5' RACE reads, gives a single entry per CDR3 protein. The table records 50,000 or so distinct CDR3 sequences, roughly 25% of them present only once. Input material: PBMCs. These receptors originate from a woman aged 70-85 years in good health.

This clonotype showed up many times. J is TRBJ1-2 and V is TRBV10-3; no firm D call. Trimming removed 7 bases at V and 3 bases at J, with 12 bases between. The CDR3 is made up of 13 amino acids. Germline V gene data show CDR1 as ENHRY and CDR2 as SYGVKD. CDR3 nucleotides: TGTGCCATCACCCGAGAGGTAGACTATGGCTACACCTTC. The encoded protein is CAITREVDYGYTF.

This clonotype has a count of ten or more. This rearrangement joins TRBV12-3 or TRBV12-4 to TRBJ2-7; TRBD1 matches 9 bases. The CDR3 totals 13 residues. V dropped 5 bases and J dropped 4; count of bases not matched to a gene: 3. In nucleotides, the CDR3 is TGTGCCAGCAGTACAGGGGGCGCATACGAGCAGTACTTC. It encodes CASSTGGAYEQYF.

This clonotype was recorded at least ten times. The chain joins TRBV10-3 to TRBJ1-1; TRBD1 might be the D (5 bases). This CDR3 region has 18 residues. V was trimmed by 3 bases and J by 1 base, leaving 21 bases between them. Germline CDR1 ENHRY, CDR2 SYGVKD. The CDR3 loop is CAISEGGGTSLGNTEAFF. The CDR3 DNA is TGTGCCATCAGTGAAGGAGGTGGGACCTCCTTGGGGAACACTGAAGCTTTCTTT.

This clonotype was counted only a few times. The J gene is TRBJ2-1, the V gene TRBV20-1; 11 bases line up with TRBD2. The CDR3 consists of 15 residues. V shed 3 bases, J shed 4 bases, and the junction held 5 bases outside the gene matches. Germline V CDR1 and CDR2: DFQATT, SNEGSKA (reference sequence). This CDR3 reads CSASKASGRYNEQFF. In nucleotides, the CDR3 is TGCAGTGCTAGTAAGGCTAGCGGGAGGTACAATGAGCAGTTCTTC.

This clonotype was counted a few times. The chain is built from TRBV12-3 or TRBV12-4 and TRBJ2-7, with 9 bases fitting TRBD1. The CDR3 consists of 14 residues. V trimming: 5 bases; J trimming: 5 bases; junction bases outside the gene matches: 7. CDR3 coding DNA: TGTGCCAGCAGTCTAGACAGGGGGGGCAACGAGCAGTACTTC. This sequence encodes CASSLDRGGNEQYF.

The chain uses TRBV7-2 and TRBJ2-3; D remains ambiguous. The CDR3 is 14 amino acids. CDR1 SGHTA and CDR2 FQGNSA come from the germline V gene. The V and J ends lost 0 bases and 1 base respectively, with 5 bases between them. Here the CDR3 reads CASSLAGRTDTQYF. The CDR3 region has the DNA TGTGCCAGCAGCTTAGCCGGGCGCACAGATACGCAGTATTTT.

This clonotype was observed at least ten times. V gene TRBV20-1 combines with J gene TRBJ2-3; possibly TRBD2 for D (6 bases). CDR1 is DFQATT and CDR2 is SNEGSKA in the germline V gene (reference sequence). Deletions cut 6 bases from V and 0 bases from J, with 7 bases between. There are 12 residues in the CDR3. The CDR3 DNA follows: TGCAGTGCGGACTACAGCACAGATACGCAGTATTTT. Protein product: CSADYSTDTQYF.

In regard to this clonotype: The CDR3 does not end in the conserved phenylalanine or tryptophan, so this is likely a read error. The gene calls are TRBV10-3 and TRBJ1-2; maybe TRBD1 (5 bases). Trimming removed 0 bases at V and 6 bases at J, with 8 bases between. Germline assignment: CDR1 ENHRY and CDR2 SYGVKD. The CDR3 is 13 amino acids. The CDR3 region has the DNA TGTGCCATCAGTGAGTCGGGACCGGATGGCTACACCATC. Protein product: CAISESGPDGYTI.

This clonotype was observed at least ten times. The CDR3 loop reads CASSLARGLMDTQYF. In DNA form, the CDR3 reads TGTGCCAGCAGCTTAGCACGGGGGCTAATGGATACGCAGTATTTT. This chain joins TRBV7-8 and TRBJ2-3, with D perhaps given as TRBD1 or TRBD2 (6 bases each). Trimming shortened V by 0 bases and J by 6 bases, and 13 bases separated the two germline ends. Germline V lookup: CDR1 SGHVS, CDR2 FQNEAQ. This CDR3 is built from 15 residues. Combining the CDR3 with reference TRBV7-8 and TRBJ2-3 gives the whole variable domain GAGVSQSPRYKVAKRGQDVALRCDPISGHVSLFWYQQALGQGPEFLTYFQNEAQLDKSGLPSDRFFAERPEGSVSTLKIQRTQQEDSAVYLCASSLARGLMDTQYFGPGTRLTVL.

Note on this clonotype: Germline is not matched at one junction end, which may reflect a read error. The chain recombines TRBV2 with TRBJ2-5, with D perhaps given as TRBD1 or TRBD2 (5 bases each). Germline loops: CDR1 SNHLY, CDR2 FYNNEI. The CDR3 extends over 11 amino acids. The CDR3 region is CASSESGTRYF. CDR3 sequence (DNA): TGTGCCAGCAGTGAATCAGGGACCCGGTACTTC.

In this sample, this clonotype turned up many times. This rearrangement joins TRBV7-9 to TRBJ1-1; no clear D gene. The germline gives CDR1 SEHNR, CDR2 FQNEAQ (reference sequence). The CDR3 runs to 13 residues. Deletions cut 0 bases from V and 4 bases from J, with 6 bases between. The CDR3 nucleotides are TGTGCCAGCAGCTTAGCGCCGGGCACTGAAGCTTTCTTT. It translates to CASSLAPGTEAFF.

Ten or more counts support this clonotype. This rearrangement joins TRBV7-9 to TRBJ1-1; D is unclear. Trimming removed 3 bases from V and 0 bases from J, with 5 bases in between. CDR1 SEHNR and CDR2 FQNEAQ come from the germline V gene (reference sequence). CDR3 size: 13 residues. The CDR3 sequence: CASSFSMNTEAFF. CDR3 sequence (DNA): TGTGCCAGCAGCTTTTCTATGAACACTGAAGCTTTCTTT. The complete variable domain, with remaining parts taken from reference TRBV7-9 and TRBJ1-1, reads DTGVSQNPRHKITKRGQNVTFRCDPISEHNRLYWYRQTLGQGPEFLTYFQNEAQLEKSRLLSDRFSAERPKGSFSTLEIQRTEQGDSAMYLCASSFSMNTEAFFGQGTRLTVV.

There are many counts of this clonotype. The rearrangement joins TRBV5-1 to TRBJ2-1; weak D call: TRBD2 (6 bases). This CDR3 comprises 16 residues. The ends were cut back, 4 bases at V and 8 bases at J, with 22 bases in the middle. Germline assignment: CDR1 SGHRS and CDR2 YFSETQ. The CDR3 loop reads CASSRSGGYGSDEQFF. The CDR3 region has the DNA TGCGCCAGCAGCCGATCCGGGGGATACGGATCCGATGAGCAGTTCTTC.

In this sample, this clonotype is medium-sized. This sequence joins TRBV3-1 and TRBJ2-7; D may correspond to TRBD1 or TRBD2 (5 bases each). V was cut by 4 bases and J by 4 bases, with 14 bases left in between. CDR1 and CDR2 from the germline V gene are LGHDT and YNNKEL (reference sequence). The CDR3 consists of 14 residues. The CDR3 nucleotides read TGTGCCAGCAGCCCGTCCCGGGACGGGTACGAGCAGTACTTC. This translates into CASSPSRDGYEQYF.

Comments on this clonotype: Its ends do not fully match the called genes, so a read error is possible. In DNA, the CDR3 is TGTGCCATCAGTGAGCCGACTAGCGGGATGCCCGATACACAGTATTTT. Translation gives CAISEPTSGMPDTQYF. V is TRBV10-3 and J is TRBJ2-3; 11 nucleotides agree with TRBD2. The CDR3 totals 16 residues. Germline lookup yields CDR1 ENHRY and CDR2 SYGVKD.

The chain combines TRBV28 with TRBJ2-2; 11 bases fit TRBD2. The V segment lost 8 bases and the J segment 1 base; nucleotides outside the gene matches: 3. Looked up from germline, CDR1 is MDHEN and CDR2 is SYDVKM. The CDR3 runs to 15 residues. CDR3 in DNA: TGTGCCAGCCGACTAGCGGGGATGAACACCGGGGAGCTGTTTTTT. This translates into CASRLAGMNTGELFF. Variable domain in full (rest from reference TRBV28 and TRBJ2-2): DVKVTQSSRYLVKRTGEKVFLECVQDMDHENMFWYRQDPGLGLRLIYFSYDVKMKEKGDIPEGYSVSREKKERFSLILESASTNQTSMYLCASRLAGMNTGELFFGEGSRLTVL.

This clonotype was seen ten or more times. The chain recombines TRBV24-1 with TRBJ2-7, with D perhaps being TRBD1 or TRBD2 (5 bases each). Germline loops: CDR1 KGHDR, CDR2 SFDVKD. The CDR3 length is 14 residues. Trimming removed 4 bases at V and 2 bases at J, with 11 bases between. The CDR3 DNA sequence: TGTGCCACCAGTGACCCCCAGGGACCCTACGAGCAGTACTTC. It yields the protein CATSDPQGPYEQYF.

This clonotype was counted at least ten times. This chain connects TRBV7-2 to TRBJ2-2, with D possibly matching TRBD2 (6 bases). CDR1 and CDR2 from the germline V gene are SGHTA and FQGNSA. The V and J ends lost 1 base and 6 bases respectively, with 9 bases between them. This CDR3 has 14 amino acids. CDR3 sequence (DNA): TGTGCCAGCAGCTTAGGGAGGGTGTCCGGGGAGCTGTTTTTT. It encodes CASSLGRVSGELFF.

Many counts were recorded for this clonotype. CDR3 nucleotide sequence: TGTGCCAGCAGTCCTAGCGGGAGAGACACCGGGGAGCTGTTTTTT. Translated: CASSPSGRDTGELFF. The V and J genes are TRBV6-1 and TRBJ2-2, with TRBD2 matching 10 bases. Germline-derived CDR1 and CDR2 are MNHNS and SASEGT. The V and J ends lost 5 bases and 3 bases, in that order; junction bases with no gene match: 3. The CDR3 extends over 15 amino acids.

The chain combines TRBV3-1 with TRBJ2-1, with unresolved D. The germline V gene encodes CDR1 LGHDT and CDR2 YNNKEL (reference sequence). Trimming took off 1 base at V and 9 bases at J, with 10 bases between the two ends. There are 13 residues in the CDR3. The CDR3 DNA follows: TGTGCCAGCAGCCAAGTATCGGCTTCTGAGCAGTTCTTC. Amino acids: CASSQVSASEQFF.

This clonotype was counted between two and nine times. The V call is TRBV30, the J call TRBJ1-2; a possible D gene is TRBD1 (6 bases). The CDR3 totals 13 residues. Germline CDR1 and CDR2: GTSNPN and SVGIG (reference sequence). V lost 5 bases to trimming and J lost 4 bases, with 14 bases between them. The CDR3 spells CAWATGGGYGYTF. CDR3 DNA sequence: TGTGCCTGGGCTACGGGGGGCGGCTATGGCTACACCTTC.

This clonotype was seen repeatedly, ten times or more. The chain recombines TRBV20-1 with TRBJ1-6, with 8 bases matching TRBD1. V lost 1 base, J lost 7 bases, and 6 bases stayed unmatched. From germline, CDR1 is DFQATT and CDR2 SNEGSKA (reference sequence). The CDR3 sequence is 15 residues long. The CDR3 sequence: CSARVSTGDNSPLHF. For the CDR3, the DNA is TGCAGTGCTAGAGTCTCGACAGGGGACAATTCACCCCTCCACTTT.

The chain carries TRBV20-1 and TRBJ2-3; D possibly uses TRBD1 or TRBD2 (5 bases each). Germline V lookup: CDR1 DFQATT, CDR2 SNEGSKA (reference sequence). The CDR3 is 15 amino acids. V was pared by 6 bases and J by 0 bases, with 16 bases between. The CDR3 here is CSAHPRDGSTDTQYF. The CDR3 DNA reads TGCAGTGCCCACCCCCGGGACGGTAGCACAGATACGCAGTATTTT.

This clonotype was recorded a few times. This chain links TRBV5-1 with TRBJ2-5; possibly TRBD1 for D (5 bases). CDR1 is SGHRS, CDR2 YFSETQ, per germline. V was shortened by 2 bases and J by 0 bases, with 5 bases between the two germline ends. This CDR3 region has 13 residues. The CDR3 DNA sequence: TGCGCCAGCAGCTTACAGGACCAAGAGACCCAGTACTTC. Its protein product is CASSLQDQETQYF.

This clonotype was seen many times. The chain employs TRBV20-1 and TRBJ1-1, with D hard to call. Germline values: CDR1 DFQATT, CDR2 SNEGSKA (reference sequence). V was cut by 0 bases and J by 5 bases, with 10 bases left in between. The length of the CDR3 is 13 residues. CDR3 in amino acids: CSARDVGRTEAFF. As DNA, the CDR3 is TGCAGTGCTAGAGATGTCGGGAGGACTGAAGCTTTCTTT.